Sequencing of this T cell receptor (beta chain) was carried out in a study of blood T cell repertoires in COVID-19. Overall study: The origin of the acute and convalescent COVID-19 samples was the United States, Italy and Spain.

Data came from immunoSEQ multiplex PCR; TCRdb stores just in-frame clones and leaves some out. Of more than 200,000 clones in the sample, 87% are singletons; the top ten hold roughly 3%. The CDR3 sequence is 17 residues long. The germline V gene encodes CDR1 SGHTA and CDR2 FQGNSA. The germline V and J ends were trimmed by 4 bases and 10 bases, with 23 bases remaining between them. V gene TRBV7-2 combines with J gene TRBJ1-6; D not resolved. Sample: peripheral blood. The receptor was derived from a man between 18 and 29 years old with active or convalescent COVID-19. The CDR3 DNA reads TGTGCCAGCAGCTCTCTAGTGACCCTAATGACGGGATCACCCCTCCACTTT. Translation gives CASSSLVTLMTGSPLHF.